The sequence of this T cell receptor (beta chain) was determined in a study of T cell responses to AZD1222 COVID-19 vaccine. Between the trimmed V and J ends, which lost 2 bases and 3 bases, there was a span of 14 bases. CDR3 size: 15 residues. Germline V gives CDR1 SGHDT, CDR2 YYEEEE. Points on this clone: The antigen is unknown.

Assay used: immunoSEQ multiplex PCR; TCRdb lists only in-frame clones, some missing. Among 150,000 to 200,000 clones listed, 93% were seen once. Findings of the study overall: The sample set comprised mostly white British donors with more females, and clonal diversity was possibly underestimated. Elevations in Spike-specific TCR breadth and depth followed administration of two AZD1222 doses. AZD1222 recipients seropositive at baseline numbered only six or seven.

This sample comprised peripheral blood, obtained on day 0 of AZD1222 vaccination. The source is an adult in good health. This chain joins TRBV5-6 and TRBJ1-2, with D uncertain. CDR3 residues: CASSFGPGGDYGYTF. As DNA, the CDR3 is TGTGCCAGCAGCTTTGGGCCAGGTGGCGACTATGGCTACACCTTC.